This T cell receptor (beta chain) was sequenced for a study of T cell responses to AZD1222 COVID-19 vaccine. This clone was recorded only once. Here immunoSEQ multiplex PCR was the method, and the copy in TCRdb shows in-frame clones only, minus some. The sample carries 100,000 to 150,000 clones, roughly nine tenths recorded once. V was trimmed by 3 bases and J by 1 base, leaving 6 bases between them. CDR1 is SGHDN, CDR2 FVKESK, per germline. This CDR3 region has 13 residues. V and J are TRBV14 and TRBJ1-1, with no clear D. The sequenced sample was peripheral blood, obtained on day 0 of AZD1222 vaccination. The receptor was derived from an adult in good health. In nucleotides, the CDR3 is TGTGCCAGCAGCCACCAACAGAACACTGAAGCTTTCTTT. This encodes CASSHQQNTEAFF.